This T cell receptor (beta chain) was retrieved from a study of beta chain features in type 1 diabetes. Study-level points and caveats: Type 1 diabetes patients had fewer VDJ junction insertions and more deletions. There was a moderate but significant shortening of TCRB CDR3s in all four CD4+ subsets of Type 1 diabetes patients.

CDR1 and CDR2 from the germline V gene are LNHNV and YYDKDF (reference sequence). Trimming pared 0 bases from V and 6 bases from J, leaving 3 bases between. The CDR3 is 12 residues long. CD4+ cells of the naive, central memory, regulatory and stem cell-like memory types were sorted via CD45RO/CCR7/CD25/CD127/CD95/CD27. About this clone: Its antigen is unknown.

The study reverse transcribed the entire isolated RNA, so it sequenced expressed TCRB transcripts. Sequencing was performed with immunoSEQ multiplex PCR; in TCRdb, only in-frame clones are kept and a portion is missing. The top ten clones hold 2.6% of a sample with approximately 120,000 clones, around a sixth of them seen once. This TCR was recovered from a man aged 18 to 30 with type 1 diabetes. Sequenced: central memory CD4+ T cells from blood. V and J are TRBV15 and TRBJ1-5; the D is unclear. The CDR3 here is CATSRDFQPQHF. The CDR3 DNA is TGTGCCACCAGCAGAGATTTTCAGCCCCAGCATTTT. Filled out from reference TRBV15 and TRBJ1-5, the complete variable domain reads DAMVIQNPRYQVTQFGKPVTLSCSQTLNHNVMYWYQQKSSQAPKLLFHYYDKDFNNEADTPDNFQSRRPNTSFCFLDIRSPGLGDTAMYLCATSRDFQPQHFGDGTRLSIL.